The 12 T cell receptor beta chains reported below all come from one sample, sequenced in a study of glioma-infiltrating T cells after dendritic cell vaccination. Libraries were prepared by immunoSEQ multiplex PCR; TCRdb keeps only in-frame clonotypes and omits some of them. The sample contains 93,000 or so clones, roughly 76% of which appear only once. Sequenced material: blood, taken before dendritic cell vaccination. All receptors derive from a human donor with glioblastoma.

The chain employs TRBV10-3 and TRBJ2-2, with 10 bases aligning to TRBD2. Germline assignment: CDR1 ENHRY and CDR2 SYGVKD. The CDR3 consists of 14 residues. V trimming: 8 bases; J trimming: 4 bases; junction bases outside the gene matches: 4. The CDR3 reads CAIERGGPTGELFF. In DNA, the CDR3 is TGTGCCATCGAGCGGGGGGGCCCCACCGGGGAGCTGTTTTTT.

This clone came up once. The gene calls are TRBV5-1 and TRBJ2-1; the match to TRBD2 covers 9 bases. V dropped 1 base and J dropped 1; count of bases not matched to a gene: 3. CDR1 is SGHRS and CDR2 is YFSETQ in the germline V gene. This CDR3 has 16 amino acids. The CDR3: CASSLNSGGSYNEQFF. CDR3 nucleotide sequence: TGCGCCAGCAGCTTGAACAGCGGGGGGTCCTACAATGAGCAGTTCTTC.

The chain uses TRBV4-1 and TRBJ1-2, with 9 bases identical to TRBD1. Per the germline V gene, CDR1 is MGHRA and CDR2 is YSYEKL. Germline trimming cut 4 bases from V and 0 bases from J; bases unmatched to any gene: 6. CDR3 length: 16 residues. The CDR3, as DNA: TGCGCCAGCAGCCCCTGGACAGGGGTGGCTAACTATGGCTACACCTTC. It specifies CASSPWTGVANYGYTF.

This clone has a single count. The chain employs TRBV5-4 and TRBJ2-1, with D perhaps TRBD2 (7 bases). The CDR3 spans 15 residues. Between the trimmed V and J ends, which lost 4 bases and 6 bases, there was a span of 17 bases. Germline V gene data show CDR1 as SGHNT and CDR2 as YYREEE (reference sequence). The CDR3 loop is CASSVGGGLGNEQFF. CDR3 in DNA: TGTGCCAGCAGCGTGGGGGGGGGCCTTGGCAATGAGCAGTTCTTC.

The chain employs TRBV10-3 and TRBJ2-1, with TRBD2 matching over 14 bases. CDR3 size: 16 residues. Germline V CDR1 and CDR2: ENHRY, SYGVKD. After removal of 7 bases from V and 3 bases from J, the junction contained 5 bases not matched to a gene. The CDR3: CAIKGLAGGLYNEQFF. For the CDR3, the DNA is TGTGCCATCAAAGGACTAGCGGGGGGTCTCTACAATGAGCAGTTCTTC.

This clone appeared a single time. The chain employs TRBV15 and TRBJ1-5; possible D gene TRBD1, 5 bases. The germline V and J ends were trimmed by 5 bases and 0 bases, with 14 bases remaining between them. Germline V gene lookup returns CDR1 LNHNV and CDR2 YYDKDF (reference sequence). CDR3 length: 16 residues. CDR3 in amino acids: CATSRAGPRSNQPQHF. DNA of the CDR3: TGTGCCACCAGCCGCGCGGGGCCACGTAGCAATCAGCCCCAGCATTTT. Together with reference TRBV15 and TRBJ1-5, the CDR3 gives the full variable domain: DAMVIQNPRYQVTQFGKPVTLSCSQTLNHNVMYWYQQKSSQAPKLLFHYYDKDFNNEADTPDNFQSRRPNTSFCFLDIRSPGLGDTAMYLCATSRAGPRSNQPQHFGDGTRLSIL.

The V gene is TRBV5-6, the J gene TRBJ1-5; D is unclear. Germline V gene data show CDR1 as SGHDT and CDR2 as YYEEEE. The V end lost 1 base, the J end lost 4 bases, and 12 bases lay between the germline ends. The CDR3 is made up of 15 amino acids. CDR3 nucleotides: TGTGCCAGCAGCTTGTACATCGAGGGTAATCAGCCCCAGCATTTT. Its protein product is CASSLYIEGNQPQHF.

This clone has just a few counts. This rearrangement joins TRBV7-8 to TRBJ1-4; TRBD1 matches 7 bases. This CDR3 has 15 amino acids. Germline V gene lookup returns CDR1 SGHVS and CDR2 FQNEAQ. V was pared by 1 base and J by 7 bases, with 6 bases of the junction left unmatched. The CDR3 here is CASSLDEGAGEKLFF. In nucleotides, the CDR3 is TGTGCCAGCAGCTTAGACGAGGGGGCGGGTGAAAAACTGTTTTTT.

Remarks on this clone: Other DNA sequences within the sample encode an identical CDR3. The chain has TRBV14 and TRBJ1-1; D is unresolved. Trimming took 6 bases from V and 0 from J, leaving 8 bases between them. The germline gives CDR1 SGHDN, CDR2 FVKESK. This CDR3 has 13 residues. The CDR3: CASSPGMNTEAFF. In nucleotides, the CDR3 is TGTGCCAGCAGTCCGGGTATGAACACTGAAGCTTTCTTT.

The chain employs TRBV5-5 and TRBJ2-7; D not resolved. The CDR3 is made up of 13 amino acids. Trimming pared 4 bases from V and 2 bases from J, leaving 10 bases between. Per germline, CDR1 SGHKS and CDR2 YYEKEE (reference sequence). CDR3 nucleotide sequence: TGTGCCAGCAGCCCCGGTTTGCCCTACGAGCAGTACTTC. Protein product: CASSPGLPYEQYF.

This clone was detected only a few times. This chain joins TRBV12-5 and TRBJ1-1, with D possibly being TRBD1 (6 bases). CDR3 length equals 14 residues. V dropped 5 bases and J dropped 11 bases, with 21 bases sitting between them. CDR1 is LGHNT and CDR2 is FRNRAP in the germline V gene. The CDR3 here is CASGPLGMGANAFF. DNA for the CDR3: TGTGCTAGTGGTCCCCTCGGCATGGGGGCGAACGCTTTCTTT.

The gene calls are TRBV4-1 and TRBJ2-7; 7 bases are shared with TRBD1. CDR1 MGHRA and CDR2 YSYEKL come from the germline V gene. V lost 4 bases to trimming and J lost 0 bases; unmatched junction nucleotides: 6. The CDR3 totals 15 residues. CDR3 region: CASSLGQASSYEQYF. The CDR3 nucleotides read TGCGCCAGCAGCCTTGGACAGGCGAGCTCCTACGAGCAGTACTTC.